This T cell receptor beta chain was observed in a study of blood T cell repertoires in COVID-19. The wider study: COVID-19 samples collected from the United States, Italy and Spain covered acute and convalescent phases. Sources were T cells, B-cell-depleted T cells, or PBMCs; the material itself was cDNA or gDNA.

After removal of 2 bases from V and 0 bases from J, the junction contained 4 bases not matched to a gene. The CDR3 covers 16 residues. Germline V CDR1 and CDR2: SGHRS, YFSETQ. Per the authors' pipeline: Estimation of nucleated cell counts relied on the amplification of reference gene primers. The method was immunoSEQ multiplex PCR; TCRdb's version includes in-frame clones alone and lacks a portion of them. For V, J and clone size, that table is used; D and trimming come from the DNA. The table has 72,000 or so clones, about 81% seen once. The receptor comes from a human donor in a cohort sampled during active COVID-19. Sequencing was performed on peripheral blood. The V call is TRBV5-1, the J call TRBJ1-4; TRBD1 matches at 7 bases. This CDR3 reads CASSFGTAATNEKLFF. For the CDR3, the DNA is TGCGCCAGCAGCTTCGGGACAGCGGCAACTAATGAAAAACTGTTTTTT. Using reference TRBV5-1 and TRBJ1-4 for the parts outside the CDR3, the full variable domain is KAGVTQTPRYLIKTRGQQVTLSCSPISGHRSVSWYQQTPGQGLQFLFEYFSETQRNKGNFPGRFSGRQFSNSRSEMNVSTLELGDSALYLCASSFGTAATNEKLFFGSGTQLSVL.